The 21 T cell receptor beta chains reported below all come from one sample, sequenced in a study of T cell responses to AZD1222 COVID-19 vaccine. Sequencing was performed with immunoSEQ multiplex PCR; in TCRdb, only in-frame clones are kept and a portion is missing. The sample contains fewer than 90,000 clones, approximately 90% of which appear only once. The specimen comprised peripheral blood, sampled 28 days after the second AZD1222 dose. The receptors shown here come from an adult who received the AZD1222 COVID-19 vaccine.

The V gene is TRBV18, the J gene TRBJ2-7, with 8 bases aligning to TRBD1. Losses at the gene ends were 6 bases for V and 3 bases for J; bases not matched to a gene: 7. CDR1 is KGHSH and CDR2 is LQKENI in the germline V gene. This CDR3 has 14 amino acids. CDR3 amino acids: CASSSADRGYEQYF. In DNA, the CDR3 is TGTGCCAGCTCTTCCGCCGACAGGGGCTACGAGCAGTACTTC.

The rearrangement joins TRBV6-5 to TRBJ1-1, with D perhaps matching TRBD1 (6 bases). V shed 9 bases and J shed 6 bases, with 20 bases lying between them. This CDR3 is 14 amino acids long. The germline V gene encodes CDR1 MNHEY and CDR2 SVGAGI. The CDR3 region has the DNA TGTGCCAGTAAAGAACCACAGGGCTGGGCTGAAGCTTTCTTT. Translation: CASKEPQGWAEAFF.

The chain couples TRBV5-5 to TRBJ2-7; possible D gene TRBD1, 6 bases. V gave up 0 bases and J gave up 5 bases, with 6 bases separating them. Germline lookup yields CDR1 SGHKS and CDR2 YYEKEE (reference sequence). The CDR3 length is 12 residues. CDR3 region: CASSLAGDEQYF. CDR3 sequence (DNA): TGTGCCAGCAGCTTGGCAGGGGACGAGCAGTACTTC.

This sequence joins TRBV6-1 and TRBJ2-2, with D unresolved. CDR1 and CDR2 from the germline V gene are MNHNS and SASEGT. V was clipped by 4 bases and J by 0 bases, with 12 bases between them. This CDR3 contains 16 residues. The CDR3: CASSGVVTPNTGELFF. The CDR3 coding sequence is TGTGCCAGCAGTGGCGTGGTTACCCCGAACACCGGGGAGCTGTTTTTT.

The chain recombines TRBV27 with TRBJ2-1; the D gene is possibly TRBD2 (6 bases). Germline CDR1 reads MNHEY; CDR2 reads SMNVEV (reference sequence). The germline V and J ends were trimmed by 4 bases and 10 bases, with 14 bases remaining between them. This CDR3 has 13 residues. The CDR3 protein is CASSSGLSGEQFF. CDR3 bases: TGTGCCAGCAGTTCCGGACTATCGGGGGAGCAGTTCTTC.

This chain links TRBV7-8 with TRBJ2-1; the D gene is possibly TRBD2 (6 bases). The CDR3 covers 15 residues. V lost 3 bases to trimming and J lost 0 bases, with 9 bases between them. The germline V gene encodes CDR1 SGHVS and CDR2 FQNEAQ. The CDR3 DNA reads TGTGCCAGCAGCTTTGGACTAAACTCCTACAATGAGCAGTTCTTC. It translates to CASSFGLNSYNEQFF. Full variable domain (missing parts from reference TRBV7-8 and TRBJ2-1): GAGVSQSPRYKVAKRGQDVALRCDPISGHVSLFWYQQALGQGPEFLTYFQNEAQLDKSGLPSDRFFAERPEGSVSTLKIQRTQQEDSAVYLCASSFGLNSYNEQFFGPGTRLTVL.

The chain joins TRBV11-2 to TRBJ2-5; 14 bases are shared with TRBD2. The CDR3 length is 15 residues. Unmatched junction bases numbered 10, after V lost 6 bases and J lost 10 bases. The germline V gene has CDR1 SGHAT and CDR2 FQNNGV. For the CDR3, the DNA is TGTGCCAGCAGGACTGGACTAGCGGGGGGCTCCGACCAGTACTTC. It yields the protein CASRTGLAGGSDQYF.

This sequence joins TRBV19 and TRBJ1-1, with 8 bases aligning to TRBD1. The CDR3 has 12 amino acids. Trimming cost V 8 bases and J 8 bases; bases outside gene matches: 7. Germline CDR1 and CDR2: LNHDA and SQIVND (reference sequence). CDR3 sequence reads: CASRQGLMEAFF. The DNA of the CDR3 is TGTGCCAGTCGACAGGGGTTGATGGAAGCTTTCTTT.

This rearrangement joins TRBV28 to TRBJ1-2, with D tentatively TRBD1 (6 bases). This CDR3 has 15 amino acids. The ends were cut back, 5 bases at V and 7 bases at J, with 20 bases in the middle. CDR1 MDHEN and CDR2 SYDVKM come from the germline V gene. CDR3 loop: CASSPKGVGVGGYTF. The CDR3 bases are TGTGCCAGCAGTCCCAAGGGGGTGGGGGTTGGTGGCTACACCTTC.

This clone was detected only once. The genes are TRBV5-6 and TRBJ1-2, with 9 bases that match TRBD1. J lost 4 bases, V lost 3 bases, and 19 bases had no gene match. The CDR3 is 19 amino acids. Germline V gene sequence: CDR1 SGHDT, CDR2 YYEEEE. CDR3 sequence (DNA): TGTGCCAGCAGCTCGACGATGGACCCGGGACAGGGAAGAGGCTATGGCTACACCTTC. It translates to CASSSTMDPGQGRGYGYTF.

The rearrangement joins TRBV7-3 to TRBJ2-1; 7 positions match TRBD2. Per the germline V gene, CDR1 is SGHTA and CDR2 is FQGTGA. The CDR3 contains 14 residues. Losses at the gene ends were 5 bases for V and 7 bases for J; bases not matched to a gene: 8. CDR3: CASSPSGGVNEQFF. The CDR3 DNA is TGTGCCAGCAGCCCTAGCGGAGGGGTTAATGAGCAGTTCTTC.

The CDR3 DNA follows: TGTGCTAGTGGTTTGGTACGTGGGGGAGGCCGACCCTCTACCTATGGCTACACCTTC. Translation: CASGLVRGGGRPSTYGYTF. The V gene is TRBV12-5, the J gene TRBJ1-2; tentative D call: TRBD1 (5 bases). The CDR3 has 19 residues. Germline CDR1 and CDR2: LGHNT and FRNRAP. V lost 0 bases to trimming and J lost 4 bases, with 24 bases between them.

This clone showed up just once. The chain is built from TRBV7-9 and TRBJ2-3; no firm D call. Between the trimmed V and J ends, which lost 3 bases and 3 bases, there was a span of 19 bases. Germline values: CDR1 SEHNR, CDR2 FQNEAQ (reference sequence). The CDR3 loop spans 17 amino acids. CDR3 amino acids: CASSFLPLDDETDTQYF. The CDR3 DNA reads as TGTGCCAGCAGCTTTCTGCCTTTGGACGACGAAACAGATACGCAGTATTTT.

The CDR3 region has the DNA TGTGCCAGCAGCGGGTCATATTCTGGGACGCGTGGGCAGTTCTTC. This codes for CASSGSYSGTRGQFF. The chain links TRBV4-2 to TRBJ2-1; D tentatively fits TRBD1 or TRBD2 (5 bases each). CDR3 size: 15 residues. Trimming left V 5 bases short and J 12 bases short, with 23 bases between. Germline V gene sequence: CDR1 LGHNA, CDR2 YNFKEQ.

The genes are TRBV6-4 and TRBJ1-6, with D uncertain. This CDR3 is 14 amino acids long. The germline V gene encodes CDR1 MRHNA and CDR2 SNTAGT. V lost 4 bases to trimming and J lost 5 bases, with 9 bases between them. The DNA of the CDR3 is TGTGCCAGCAGTGTGAACAGCAATAATTCACCCCTCCACTTT. It encodes CASSVNSNNSPLHF.

The chain uses TRBV5-6 and TRBJ1-1, with D unclear. Trimming removed 0 bases at V and 4 bases at J, with 4 bases between. There are 12 residues in the CDR3. Germline V CDR1 and CDR2: SGHDT, YYEEEE. CDR3 region: CASSLGATEAFF. DNA for the CDR3: TGTGCCAGCAGCTTGGGGGCCACTGAAGCTTTCTTT.

The chain links TRBV6-4 to TRBJ2-3, with D perhaps being TRBD1 or TRBD2 (5 bases each). Trimming stripped 8 bases from V and 1 base from J, with 13 bases between. CDR1 MRHNA and CDR2 SNTAGT come from the germline V gene. The length of the CDR3 is 14 residues. CDR3 sequence reads: CASRRDPGTDTQYF. The DNA for the CDR3 is TGTGCCAGCCGCCGGGACCCCGGCACAGATACGCAGTATTTT.

The chain recombines TRBV6-5 with TRBJ2-4; 8 bases fit TRBD2. Trimming took 7 bases from V and 6 from J; bases not matched to a gene: 5. The V gene's germline CDR1 is MNHEY and CDR2 SVGAGI. The CDR3 is made up of 13 amino acids. CDR3 amino acids: CASTVGGGNIQYF. DNA for the CDR3: TGTGCCAGCACCGTCGGGGGGGGAAACATTCAGTACTTC.

DNA for the CDR3: TGTGCCATCAGGACTCTGAACACTGAAGCTTTCTTT. Translation gives CAIRTLNTEAFF. The chain uses TRBV10-3 and TRBJ1-1; D is unresolved. Germline assignment: CDR1 ENHRY and CDR2 SYGVKD. There are 12 residues in the CDR3. Trimming took off 6 bases at V and 0 bases at J, with 5 bases between the two ends.

The chain combines TRBV9 with TRBJ2-3; D possibly corresponds to TRBD1 (5 bases). Germline V gene lookup returns CDR1 SGDLS and CDR2 YYNGEE. The V end was cut by 3 bases, the J end by 0 bases, with 14 bases between. The CDR3 consists of 16 residues. The CDR3 region has the DNA TGTGCCAGCAGCGGCCGACAGTTTTCTAGCACAGATACGCAGTATTTT. Translated: CASSGRQFSSTDTQYF.

This rearrangement joins TRBV6-5 to TRBJ2-7; D might be TRBD1 (5 bases). CDR1 and CDR2 (germline): MNHEY, SVGAGI. This CDR3 is 12 amino acids long. The V and J ends lost 5 bases and 3 bases respectively, with 8 bases between them. CDR3 in DNA: TGTGCCAGCAGTACAGGAATCTACGAGCAGTACTTC. It encodes CASSTGIYEQYF.